This paragraph reports one T cell receptor (beta chain). This sample stems from a study of blood T cell repertoires in COVID-19. Study background: PBMCs, B-cell-depleted T cells, or T cells provided the cDNA or gDNA that made up the material.

The germline V and J ends were trimmed by 5 bases and 2 bases, with 10 bases remaining between them. Germline V lookup: CDR1 SGDLS, CDR2 YYNGEE. The CDR3 has 13 residues. Sequencing was performed with immunoSEQ multiplex PCR; in TCRdb, only in-frame clones are kept and a portion is missing. Of 150,000 or so clones detected, about four fifths appear once; the ten largest clones hold approximately 12%. Study members were between about 18 and 100 years old and lived in 20 to 30 US regions. The sequence derives from a man in his fifties who had recovered from COVID-19. The sequenced material came from PBMCs or T cells enriched from blood (not recorded which). The chain combines TRBV9 with TRBJ1-2; weak D call: TRBD1 (5 bases). CDR3 protein: CASSTGLNYGYTF. CDR3 in DNA: TGTGCCAGCAGTACGGGACTCAACTATGGCTACACCTTC.